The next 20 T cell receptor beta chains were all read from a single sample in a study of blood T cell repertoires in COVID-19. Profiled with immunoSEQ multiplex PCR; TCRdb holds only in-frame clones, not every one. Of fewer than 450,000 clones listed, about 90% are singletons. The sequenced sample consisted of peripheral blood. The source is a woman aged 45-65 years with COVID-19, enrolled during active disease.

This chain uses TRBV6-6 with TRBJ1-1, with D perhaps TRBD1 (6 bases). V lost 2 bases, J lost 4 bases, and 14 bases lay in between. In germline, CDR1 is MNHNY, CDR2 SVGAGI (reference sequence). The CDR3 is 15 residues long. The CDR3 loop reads CASSYPDRPGTEAFF. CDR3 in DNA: TGTGCCAGCAGTTACCCGGACAGACCAGGCACTGAAGCTTTCTTT.

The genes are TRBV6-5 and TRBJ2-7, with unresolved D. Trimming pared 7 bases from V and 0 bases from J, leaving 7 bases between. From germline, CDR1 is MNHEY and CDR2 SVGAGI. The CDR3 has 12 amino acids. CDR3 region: CASNHNSYEQYF. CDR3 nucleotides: TGTGCCAGCAACCACAACTCCTACGAGCAGTACTTC.

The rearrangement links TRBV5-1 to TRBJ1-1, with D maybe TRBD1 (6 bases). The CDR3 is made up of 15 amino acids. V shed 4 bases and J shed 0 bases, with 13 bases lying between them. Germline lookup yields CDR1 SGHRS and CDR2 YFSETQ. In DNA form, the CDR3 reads TGCGCCAGCAGCGCCTACAGGGCGATGAACACTGAAGCTTTCTTT. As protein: CASSAYRAMNTEAFF. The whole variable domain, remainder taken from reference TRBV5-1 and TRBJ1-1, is KAGVTQTPRYLIKTRGQQVTLSCSPISGHRSVSWYQQTPGQGLQFLFEYFSETQRNKGNFPGRFSGRQFSNSRSEMNVSTLELGDSALYLCASSAYRAMNTEAFFGQGTRLTVV.

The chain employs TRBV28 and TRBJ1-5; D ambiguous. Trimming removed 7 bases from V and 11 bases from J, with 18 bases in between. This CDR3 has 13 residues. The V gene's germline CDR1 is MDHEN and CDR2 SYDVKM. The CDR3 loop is CASKEAPRGAQHF. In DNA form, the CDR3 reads TGTGCCAGCAAAGAAGCACCTCGGGGAGCCCAGCATTTT. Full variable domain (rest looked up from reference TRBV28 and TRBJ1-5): DVKVTQSSRYLVKRTGEKVFLECVQDMDHENMFWYRQDPGLGLRLIYFSYDVKMKEKGDIPEGYSVSREKKERFSLILESASTNQTSMYLCASKEAPRGAQHFGDGTRLSIL.

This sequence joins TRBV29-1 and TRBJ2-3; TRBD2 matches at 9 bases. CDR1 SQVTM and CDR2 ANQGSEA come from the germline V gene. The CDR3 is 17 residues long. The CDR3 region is CRVGGTAGGPYTDTQYF. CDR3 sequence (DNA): TGCAGGGTAGGGGGCACAGCGGGAGGACCCTACACAGATACGCAGTATTTT.

The chain's CDR3 is CASSLYRDRVATGANVLTF. CDR3 in DNA: TGCGCCAGCAGCTTATACCGGGACAGGGTGGCTACTGGGGCCAACGTCCTGACTTTC. The chain joins TRBV5-1 to TRBJ2-6; TRBD1 aligns across 9 bases. The ends lost 2 bases at V and 2 bases at J; junction bases unmatched: 11. Germline V lookup: CDR1 SGHRS, CDR2 YFSETQ. This CDR3 contains 19 residues.

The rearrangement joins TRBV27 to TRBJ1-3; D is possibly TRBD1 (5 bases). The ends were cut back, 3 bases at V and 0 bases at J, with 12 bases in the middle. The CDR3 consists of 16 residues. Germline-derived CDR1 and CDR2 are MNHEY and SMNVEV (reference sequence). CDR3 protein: CASSFKGLFSGNTIYF. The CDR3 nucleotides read TGTGCCAGCAGTTTTAAGGGACTGTTCTCTGGAAACACCATATATTTT.

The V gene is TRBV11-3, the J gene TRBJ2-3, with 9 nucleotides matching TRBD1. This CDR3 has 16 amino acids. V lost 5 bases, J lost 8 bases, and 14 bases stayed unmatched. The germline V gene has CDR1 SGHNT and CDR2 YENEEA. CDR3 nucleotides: TGTGCCAGCAGCGGGCCGGGACAGGGAAATTTGGGTACGCAGTATTTT. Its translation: CASSGPGQGNLGTQYF. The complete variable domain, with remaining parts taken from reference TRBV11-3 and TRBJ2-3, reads EAGVVQSPRYKIIEKKQPVAFWCNPISGHNTLYWYLQNLGQGPELLIRYENEEAVDDSQLPKDRFSAERLKGVDSTLKIQPAELGDSAVYLCASSGPGQGNLGTQYFGPGTRLTVL.

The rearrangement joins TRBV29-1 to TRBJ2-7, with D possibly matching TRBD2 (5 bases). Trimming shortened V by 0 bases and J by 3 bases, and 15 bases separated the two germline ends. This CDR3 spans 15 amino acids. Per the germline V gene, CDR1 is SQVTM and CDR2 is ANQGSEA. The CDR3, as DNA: TGCAGCGTTGAAGAAGACACTAGTTACGGCTACGAGCAGTACTTC. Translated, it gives CSVEEDTSYGYEQYF.

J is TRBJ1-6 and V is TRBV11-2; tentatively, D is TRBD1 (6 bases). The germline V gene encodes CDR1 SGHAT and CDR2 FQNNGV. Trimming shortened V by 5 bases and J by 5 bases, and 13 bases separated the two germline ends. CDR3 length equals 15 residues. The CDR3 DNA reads TGTGCCAGCAGCACTGGACAGCCAAATAATTCACCCCTCCACTTT. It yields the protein CASSTGQPNNSPLHF.

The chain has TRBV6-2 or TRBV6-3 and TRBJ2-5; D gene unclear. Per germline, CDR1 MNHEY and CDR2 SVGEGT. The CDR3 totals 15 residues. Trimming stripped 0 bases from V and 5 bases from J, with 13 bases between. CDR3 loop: CASSYSGLIVETQYF. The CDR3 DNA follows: TGTGCCAGCAGTTACTCGGGCCTAATTGTGGAGACCCAGTACTTC.

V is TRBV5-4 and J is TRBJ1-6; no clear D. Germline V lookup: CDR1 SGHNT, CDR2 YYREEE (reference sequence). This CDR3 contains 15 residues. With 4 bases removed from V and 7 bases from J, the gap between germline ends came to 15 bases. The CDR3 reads CASSLVGAENSPLHF. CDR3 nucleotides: TGTGCCAGCAGCCTGGTAGGAGCCGAGAATTCACCCCTCCACTTT.

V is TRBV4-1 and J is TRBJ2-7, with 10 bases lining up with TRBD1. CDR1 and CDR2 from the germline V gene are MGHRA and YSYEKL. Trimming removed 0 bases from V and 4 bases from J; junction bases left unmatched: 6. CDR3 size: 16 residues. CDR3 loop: CASSQDSTDRGYEQYF. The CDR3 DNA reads TGCGCCAGCAGCCAAGATTCCACGGACAGGGGGTACGAGCAGTACTTC.

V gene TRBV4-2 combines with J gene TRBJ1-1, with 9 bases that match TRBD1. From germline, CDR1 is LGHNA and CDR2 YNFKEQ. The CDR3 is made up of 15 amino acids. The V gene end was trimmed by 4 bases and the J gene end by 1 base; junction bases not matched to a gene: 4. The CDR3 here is CASSLGQGENTEAFF. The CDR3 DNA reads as TGTGCCAGCAGCCTGGGACAGGGTGAGAACACTGAAGCTTTCTTT.

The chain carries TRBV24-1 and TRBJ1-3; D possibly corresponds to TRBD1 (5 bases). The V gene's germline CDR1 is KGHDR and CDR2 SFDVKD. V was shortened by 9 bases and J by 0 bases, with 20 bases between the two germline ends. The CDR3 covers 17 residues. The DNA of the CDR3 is TGTGCCACCCCACACCAGGGATTGGAGTGCTCTGGAAACACCATATATTTT. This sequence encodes CATPHQGLECSGNTIYF.

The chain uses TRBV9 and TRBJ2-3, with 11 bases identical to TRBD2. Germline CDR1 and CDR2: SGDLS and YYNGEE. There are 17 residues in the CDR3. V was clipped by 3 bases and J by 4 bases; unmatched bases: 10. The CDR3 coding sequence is TGTGCCAGCAGCGCTCAGGGACTAGCGGTAATCCCAGATACGCAGTATTTT. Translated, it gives CASSAQGLAVIPDTQYF. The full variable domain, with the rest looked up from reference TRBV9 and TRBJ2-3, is DSGVTQTPKHLITATGQRVTLRCSPRSGDLSVYWYQQSLDQGLQFLIQYYNGEERAKGNILERFSAQQFPDLHSELNLSSLELGDSALYFCASSAQGLAVIPDTQYFGPGTRLTVL.

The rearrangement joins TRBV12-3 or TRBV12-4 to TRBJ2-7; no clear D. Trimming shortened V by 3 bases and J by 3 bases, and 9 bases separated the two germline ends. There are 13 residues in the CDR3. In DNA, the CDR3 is TGTGCCAGCAGTTTTTGGCAGAACTACGAGCAGTACTTC. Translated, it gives CASSFWQNYEQYF.

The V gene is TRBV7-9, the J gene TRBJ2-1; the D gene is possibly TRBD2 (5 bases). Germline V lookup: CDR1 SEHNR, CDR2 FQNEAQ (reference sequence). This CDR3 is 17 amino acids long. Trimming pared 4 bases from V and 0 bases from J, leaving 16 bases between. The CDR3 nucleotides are TGTGCCAGCAGCTCACAGCGTCCGGGAAGCTCCTACAATGAGCAGTTCTTC. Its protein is CASSSQRPGSSYNEQFF. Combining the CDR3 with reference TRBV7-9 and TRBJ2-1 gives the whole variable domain DTGVSQNPRHKITKRGQNVTFRCDPISEHNRLYWYRQTLGQGPEFLTYFQNEAQLEKSRLLSDRFSAERPKGSFSTLEIQRTEQGDSAMYLCASSSQRPGSSYNEQFFGPGTRLTVL.

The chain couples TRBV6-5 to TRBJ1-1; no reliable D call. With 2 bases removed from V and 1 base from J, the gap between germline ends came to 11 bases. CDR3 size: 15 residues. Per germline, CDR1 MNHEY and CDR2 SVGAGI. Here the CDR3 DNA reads TGTGCCAGCAGTTACGCGGCAGACTCGAACACTGAAGCTTTCTTT. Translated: CASSYAADSNTEAFF.

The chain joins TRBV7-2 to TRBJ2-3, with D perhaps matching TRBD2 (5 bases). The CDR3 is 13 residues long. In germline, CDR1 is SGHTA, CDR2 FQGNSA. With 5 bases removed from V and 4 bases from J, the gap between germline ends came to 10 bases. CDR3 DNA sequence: TGTGCCAGCAGCCCGCTAGCTGCAGATACGCAGTATTTT. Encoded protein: CASSPLAADTQYF. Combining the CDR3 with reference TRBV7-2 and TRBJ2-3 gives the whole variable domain GAGVSQSPSNKVTEKGKDVELRCDPISGHTALYWYRQSLGQGLEFLIYFQGNSAPDKSGLPSDRFSAERTGGSVSTLTIQRTQQEDSAVYLCASSPLAADTQYFGPGTRLTVL.